These 18 T cell receptor beta chains originate from one sample sequenced in a study of blood T cell repertoires in COVID-19. Profiling relied on immunoSEQ multiplex PCR, and the TCRdb table lists in-frame clones only, not all of them. Found here are around 240,000 clones, approximately 90% of them singletons; the top ten hold 0.95% to 1.5%. Sequenced input: PBMCs or T cells enriched from blood (not recorded which). The receptors shown here come from a human donor in a cohort exposed to, infected with or recovered from COVID-19 (not recorded which). The donor label of this sample is uncertain.

The V call is TRBV28, the J call TRBJ1-6; D may be TRBD1 (5 bases). The V and J ends lost 5 bases and 14 bases respectively, with 10 bases between them. Germline loops: CDR1 MDHEN, CDR2 SYDVKM. The CDR3 runs 11 residues. In nucleotides, the CDR3 is TGTGCCAGCAGTCCAGACAGTGCCCTCCACTTT. It codes for CASSPDSALHF. The whole variable domain, filled in from reference TRBV28 and TRBJ1-6, reads DVKVTQSSRYLVKRTGEKVFLECVQDMDHENMFWYRQDPGLGLRLIYFSYDVKMKEKGDIPEGYSVSREKKERFSLILESASTNQTSMYLCASSPDSALHFGNGTRLTVT.

In this sample, this clone turned up once. This rearrangement joins TRBV18 to TRBJ2-7; maybe TRBD2 (6 bases). CDR3 length: 16 amino acids. Trimming removed 2 bases from V and 3 bases from J, with 17 bases in between. Germline V gene data show CDR1 as KGHSH and CDR2 as LQKENI. The CDR3 sequence: CASSPFEREDSYEQYF. The CDR3 DNA reads TGTGCCAGCTCACCATTTGAGAGGGAGGATAGCTACGAGCAGTACTTC.

This chain uses TRBV28 with TRBJ1-2; 8 bases are a match to TRBD1. With 7 bases clipped from V and 2 bases from J, the junction kept 6 bases outside the gene matches. The germline V gene encodes CDR1 MDHEN and CDR2 SYDVKM. This CDR3 is 14 amino acids long. The CDR3 sequence is CASTPTGDNYGYTF. CDR3 coding DNA: TGTGCCAGCACCCCGACAGGGGACAACTATGGCTACACCTTC.

This rearrangement joins TRBV11-2 to TRBJ1-1, with D possibly TRBD1 on 6 matching bases. This CDR3 has 16 amino acids. Germline V gene lookup returns CDR1 SGHAT and CDR2 FQNNGV. V shed 5 bases and J shed 3 bases, with 19 bases lying between them. The CDR3 DNA follows: TGTGCCAGCAGCGGCTACAGGGTTTTCGAGGACACTGAAGCTTTCTTT. This gives the protein CASSGYRVFEDTEAFF. Using reference TRBV11-2 and TRBJ1-1 for the parts outside the CDR3, the full variable domain is EAGVAQSPRYKIIEKRQSVAFWCNPISGHATLYWYQQILGQGPKLLIQFQNNGVVDDSQLPKDRFSAERLKGVDSTLKIQPAKLEDSAVYLCASSGYRVFEDTEAFFGQGTRLTVV.

V is TRBV3-1 (or the pseudogene TRBV3-2) and J is TRBJ1-2, with TRBD1 identical over 10 bases. This CDR3 has 18 amino acids. Germline values: CDR1 LGHDT, CDR2 YNNKEL (reference sequence). Trimming took 0 bases from V and 8 from J; bases not matched to a gene: 15. CDR3 in DNA: TGTGCCAGCAGCCAAGATATGGGACAGGGGTTCACGTCTAGAGGCTACACCTTC. Protein sequence: CASSQDMGQGFTSRGYTF.

V gene TRBV2 combines with J gene TRBJ2-3, with 10 bases lining up with TRBD2. Germline CDR1 is SNHLY and CDR2 is FYNNEI. The CDR3 length is 15 residues. The V and J ends lost 4 bases and 4 bases, in that order; junction bases with no gene match: 5. This CDR3 is CASSGASGGSDTQYF. CDR3 coding DNA: TGTGCCAGCAGTGGCGCTAGCGGGGGATCAGATACGCAGTATTTT.

The V gene is TRBV7-9, the J gene TRBJ2-2; 8 bases match TRBD1. From germline, CDR1 is SEHNR and CDR2 FQNEAQ (reference sequence). V was clipped by 2 bases and J by 1 base; unmatched bases: 9. The CDR3 sequence is 18 residues long. The CDR3 reads CASSLIPGQGRNTGELFF. Written as DNA, the CDR3 is TGTGCCAGCAGCTTAATTCCCGGACAGGGAAGGAACACCGGGGAGCTGTTTTTT.

The J gene is TRBJ1-1, the V gene TRBV11-2; weak D call: TRBD1 (5 bases). CDR3 size: 15 residues. Germline CDR1 is SGHAT and CDR2 is FQNNGV. Trimming shortened V by 5 bases and J by 8 bases, and 21 bases separated the two germline ends. This chain's CDR3 is CASSPNRPLPGEAFF. CDR3 coding DNA: TGTGCCAGCAGCCCTAACAGGCCGCTCCCTGGGGAAGCTTTCTTT.

This chain joins TRBV5-6 and TRBJ1-2; TRBD1 matches 8 bases. The germline V gene encodes CDR1 SGHDT and CDR2 YYEEEE. This CDR3 is built from 16 residues. V was clipped by 5 bases and J by 6 bases; unmatched bases: 15. The CDR3 DNA sequence: TGTGCCAGCAGGAGACAGGGGCTGGTCCCCAGTAATGGCTACACCTTC. Translating gives CASRRQGLVPSNGYTF.

The chain is built from TRBV7-7 and TRBJ2-3, with D tentatively TRBD1 (6 bases). Deletions cut 1 base from V and 2 bases from J, with 10 bases between. CDR3 length: 15 amino acids. The germline CDR1 and CDR2 sequences are SSHAT and FNYEAQ (reference sequence). In DNA, the CDR3 is TGTGCCAGCAGCTTAGGGACAGAACTCACAGATACGCAGTATTTT. It translates to CASSLGTELTDTQYF.

The rearrangement uses TRBV7-2 and TRBJ2-1; 9 bases are a match to TRBD1. J lost 3 bases, V lost 5 bases, and 5 bases had no gene match. The germline gives CDR1 SGHTA, CDR2 FQGNSA. The CDR3 covers 15 residues. The CDR3 nucleotides are TGTGCCAGCAGCCCTACGGGACAGGGCTACAATGAGCAGTTCTTC. It translates to CASSPTGQGYNEQFF.

This rearrangement joins TRBV5-6 to TRBJ1-1; unclear D gene. The CDR3 spans 14 residues. V was shortened by 3 bases and J by 5 bases, with 14 bases between the two germline ends. Germline CDR1 and CDR2: SGHDT and YYEEEE. CDR3: CASSSRLVYTEAFF. The CDR3 DNA reads as TGTGCCAGCAGCTCCCGACTGGTGTATACTGAAGCTTTCTTT. Combining the CDR3 with reference TRBV5-6 and TRBJ1-1 gives the whole variable domain DAGVTQSPTHLIKTRGQQVTLRCSPKSGHDTVSWYQQALGQGPQFIFQYYEEEERQRGNFPDRFSGHQFPNYSSELNVNALLLGDSALYLCASSSRLVYTEAFFGQGTRLTVV.

This chain uses TRBV5-4 with TRBJ1-1, with 7 bases identical to TRBD1. This CDR3 contains 15 residues. Germline CDR1 SGHNT, CDR2 YYREEE (reference sequence). V shed 0 bases and J 5 bases; nucleotides not matched to a gene: 7. CDR3 nucleotides: TGTGCCAGCAGCTTGGTTGAGGGGGCCGGGACTGAAGCTTTCTTT. As protein: CASSLVEGAGTEAFF. The full variable domain, with the rest looked up from reference TRBV5-4 and TRBJ1-1, is ETGVTQSPTHLIKTRGQQVTLRCSSQSGHNTVSWYQQALGQGPQFIFQYYREEENGRGNFPPRFSGLQFPNYSSELNVNALELDDSALYLCASSLVEGAGTEAFFGQGTRLTVV.

This sequence joins TRBV5-1 and TRBJ2-7; no clear D. The CDR3 is 14 amino acids. The V gene's germline CDR1 is SGHRS and CDR2 YFSETQ. The V gene lost 0 bases and the J gene lost 3 bases, with 10 bases spanning the gap. The CDR3 loop reads CASSLAVGSYEQYF. The CDR3 DNA reads TGCGCCAGCAGCTTGGCCGTTGGCAGCTACGAGCAGTACTTC.

V gene TRBV19 combines with J gene TRBJ2-5, with no clear D. V lost 1 base to trimming and J lost 1 base, with 25 bases between them. The length of the CDR3 is 20 residues. Germline V CDR1 and CDR2: LNHDA, SQIVND (reference sequence). This CDR3 is CASSIVPLGSAPPLQETQYF. The CDR3 coding sequence is TGTGCCAGTAGTATAGTCCCTCTAGGAAGCGCCCCTCCACTCCAAGAGACCCAGTACTTC.

V and J are TRBV30 and TRBJ1-1; D is perhaps TRBD1 (6 bases). With 0 bases removed from V and 4 bases from J, the gap between germline ends came to 18 bases. The CDR3 spans 16 residues. Germline V gives CDR1 GTSNPN, CDR2 SVGIG (reference sequence). Here the CDR3 DNA reads TGTGCCTGGAGTGTAGGGGGGGGCCCCGAGGGCACTGAAGCTTTCTTT. Amino acid sequence: CAWSVGGGPEGTEAFF.

The chain combines TRBV13 with TRBJ2-3, with 11 nucleotides matching TRBD1. The V gene end was trimmed by 2 bases and the J gene end by 4 bases; junction bases not matched to a gene: 5. The germline CDR1 and CDR2 sequences are PRHDT and FYEKMQ (reference sequence). CDR3 length: 16 residues. In DNA form, the CDR3 reads TGTGCCAGCAGCTTACCTGAGGGACAGGGGGCAGATACGCAGTATTTT. Translation gives CASSLPEGQGADTQYF.

CDR3 in DNA: TGTGCCACCAGCAGAGATGGAGTTGGGGGCTACACCTTC. Translating it yields CATSRDGVGGYTF. The chain carries TRBV15 and TRBJ1-2; D unresolved. Germline V CDR1 and CDR2: LNHNV, YYDKDF (reference sequence). The CDR3 length is 13 residues. V was cut by 0 bases and J by 8 bases, with 10 bases left in between.